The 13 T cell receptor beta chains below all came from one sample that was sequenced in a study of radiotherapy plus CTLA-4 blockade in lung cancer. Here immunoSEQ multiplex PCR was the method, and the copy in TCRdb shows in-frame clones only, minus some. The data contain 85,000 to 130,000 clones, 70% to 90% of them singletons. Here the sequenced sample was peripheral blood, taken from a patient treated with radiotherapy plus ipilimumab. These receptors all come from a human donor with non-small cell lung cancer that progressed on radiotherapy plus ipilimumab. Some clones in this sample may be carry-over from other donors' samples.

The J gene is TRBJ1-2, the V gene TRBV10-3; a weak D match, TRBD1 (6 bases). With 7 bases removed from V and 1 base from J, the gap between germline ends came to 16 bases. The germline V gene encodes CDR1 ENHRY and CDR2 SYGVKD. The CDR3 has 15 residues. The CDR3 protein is CAITRGGGNNYGYTF. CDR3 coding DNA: TGTGCCATCACTCGAGGGGGGGGGAATAACTATGGCTACACCTTC.

CDR3 nucleotide sequence: TGCGCCAGCAGCCCCCCGGGACAACCTGCGGCAGGGACAGATACGCAGTATTTT. Residues: CASSPPGQPAAGTDTQYF. The gene calls are TRBV5-1 and TRBJ2-3, with a tentative D call TRBD1 (6 bases). Trimming removed 4 bases from V and 3 bases from J, with 24 bases in between. Germline V gene lookup returns CDR1 SGHRS and CDR2 YFSETQ. The CDR3 spans 18 residues.

The CDR3 protein is CASSPGTGFHNEQFF. The CDR3 bases are TGTGCCAGCAGCCCCGGGACAGGGTTCCACAATGAGCAGTTCTTC. The V call is TRBV7-6, the J call TRBJ2-1, with 9 bases fitting TRBD1. V trimming: 5 bases; J trimming: 5 bases; junction bases outside the gene matches: 7. The germline CDR1 and CDR2 sequences are SGHVS and FNYEAQ. The CDR3 runs 15 residues.

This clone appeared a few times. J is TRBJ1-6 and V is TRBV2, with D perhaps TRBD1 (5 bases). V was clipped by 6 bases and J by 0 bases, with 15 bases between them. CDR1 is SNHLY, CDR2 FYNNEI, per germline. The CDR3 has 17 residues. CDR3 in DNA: TGTGCCAGCAGGGGGGAAATTCTTAGCTCCTATAATTCACCCCTCCACTTT. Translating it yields CASRGEILSSYNSPLHF. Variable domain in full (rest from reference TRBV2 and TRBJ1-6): EPEVTQTPSHQVTQMGQEVILRCVPISNHLYFYWYRQILGQKVEFLVSFYNNEISEKSEIFDDQFSVERPDGSNFTLKIRSTKLEDSAMYFCASRGEILSSYNSPLHFGNGTRLTVT.

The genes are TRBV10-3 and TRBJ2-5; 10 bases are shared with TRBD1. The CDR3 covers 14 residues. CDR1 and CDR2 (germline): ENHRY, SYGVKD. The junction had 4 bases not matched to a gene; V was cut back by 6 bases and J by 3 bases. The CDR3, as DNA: TGTGCCATCAGGGGGGGACAGGGGAAAGAGACCCAGTACTTC. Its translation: CAIRGGQGKETQYF.

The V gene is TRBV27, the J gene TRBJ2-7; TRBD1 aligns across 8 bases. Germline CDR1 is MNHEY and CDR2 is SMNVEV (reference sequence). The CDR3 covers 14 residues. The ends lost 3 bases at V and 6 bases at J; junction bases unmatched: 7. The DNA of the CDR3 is TGTGCCAGCAGTTTTAGGACAGGGATCCCCGAGCAGTACTTC. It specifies CASSFRTGIPEQYF.

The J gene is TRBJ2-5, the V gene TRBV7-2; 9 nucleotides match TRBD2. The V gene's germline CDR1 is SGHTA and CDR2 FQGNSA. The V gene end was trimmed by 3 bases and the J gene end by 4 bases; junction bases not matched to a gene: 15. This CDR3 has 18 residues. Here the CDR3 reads CASSLGRRGGGRRETQYF. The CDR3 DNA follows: TGTGCCAGCAGCTTGGGTCGGCGGGGGGGCGGACGACGAGAGACCCAGTACTTC.

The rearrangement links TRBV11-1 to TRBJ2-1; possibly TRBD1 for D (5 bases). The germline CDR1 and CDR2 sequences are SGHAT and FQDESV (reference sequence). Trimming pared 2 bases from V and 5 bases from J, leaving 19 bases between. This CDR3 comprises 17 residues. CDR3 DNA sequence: TGTGCCAGCAGCTTACGGGCTGGGTGGGGCCTTAACAATGAGCAGTTCTTC. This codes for CASSLRAGWGLNNEQFF.

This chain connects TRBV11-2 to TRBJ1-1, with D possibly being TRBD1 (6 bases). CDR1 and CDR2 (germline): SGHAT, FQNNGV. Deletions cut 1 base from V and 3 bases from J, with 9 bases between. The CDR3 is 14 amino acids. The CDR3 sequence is CASSLGPGDTEAFF. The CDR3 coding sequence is TGTGCCAGCAGCTTAGGTCCAGGGGACACTGAAGCTTTCTTT.

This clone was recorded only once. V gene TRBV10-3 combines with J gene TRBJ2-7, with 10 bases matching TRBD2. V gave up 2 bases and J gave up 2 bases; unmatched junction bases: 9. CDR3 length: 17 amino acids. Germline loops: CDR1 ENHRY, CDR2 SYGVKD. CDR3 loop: CAISERGTSAIPYEQYF. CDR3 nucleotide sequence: TGTGCCATCAGTGAGCGGGGGACTAGCGCAATTCCCTACGAGCAGTACTTC.

In DNA form, the CDR3 reads TGTGCCAGTAAGAGACAAGTTAATCAGCCCCAGCATTTT. Translated: CASKRQVNQPQHF. The V gene is TRBV19, the J gene TRBJ1-5, with D uncertain. The CDR3 is 13 residues long. Trimming pared 7 bases from V and 4 bases from J, leaving 11 bases between. Germline loops: CDR1 LNHDA, CDR2 SQIVND (reference sequence).

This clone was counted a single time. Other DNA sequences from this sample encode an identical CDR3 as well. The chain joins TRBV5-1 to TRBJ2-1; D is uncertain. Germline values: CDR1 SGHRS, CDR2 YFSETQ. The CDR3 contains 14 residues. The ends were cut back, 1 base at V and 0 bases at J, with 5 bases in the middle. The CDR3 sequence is CASSLSGSYNEQFF. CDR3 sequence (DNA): TGCGCCAGCAGCTTGTCGGGCTCCTACAATGAGCAGTTCTTC. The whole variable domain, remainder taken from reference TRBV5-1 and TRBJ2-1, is KAGVTQTPRYLIKTRGQQVTLSCSPISGHRSVSWYQQTPGQGLQFLFEYFSETQRNKGNFPGRFSGRQFSNSRSEMNVSTLELGDSALYLCASSLSGSYNEQFFGPGTRLTVL.

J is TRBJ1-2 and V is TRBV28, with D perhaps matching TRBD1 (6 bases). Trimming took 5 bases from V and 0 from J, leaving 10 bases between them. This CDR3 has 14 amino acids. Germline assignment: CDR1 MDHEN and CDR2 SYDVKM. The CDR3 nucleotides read TGTGCCAGCAGTACAGGGATCGCTAACTATGGCTACACCTTC. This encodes CASSTGIANYGYTF.